Below, one T cell receptor (beta chain) is given with its context. Its specificity is unknown. 5'RACE template switching built TCR beta cDNA with unique molecular identifiers. TCRdb reprocessed the 5' RACE reads, with one entry per CDR3 protein and no DNA. This sample lists about 460,000 distinct CDR3 sequences; its ten largest clones have about 1.5%. These data come from a study of T cells expressing NK-cell markers. In the study overall: The authors sequenced eight donors, of whom seven were HCMV-seropositive and one was seronegative.

Study conclusions and caveats: These clonotypes, the leaders elsewhere, also led the CD3+CD56-NKG2C+ fraction in a handful of donors.

The sample consisted of blood T cells: a sorted CD56 or NKG2C T cell subset, CD4+ or CD8+ T cells, or bulk PBMC T cells (not recorded which). The sequence was obtained from a woman aged 50 to 60 in good health.

This CDR3 reads CASSGTVTGELFF. V is TRBV5-1 and J is TRBJ2-2; TCRdb picks TRBD1, but there is no DNA to check that call. CDR3 length equals 13 residues. Germline-derived CDR1 and CDR2 are SGHRS and YFSETQ.